This TCR beta chain was recorded in a study of blood T cell repertoires in COVID-19. For the study at large: The cDNA or gDNA used as material had been derived from T cells, B-cell-depleted T cells, or PBMCs.

The germline V gene encodes CDR1 SGHRS and CDR2 YFSETQ. This CDR3 contains 14 residues. With V trimmed by 4 bases and J by 7 bases, 6 bases remained unmatched. The authors' processing: Amplification from reference gene primers served as the basis for estimated nucleated cell counts. The method was immunoSEQ multiplex PCR; TCRdb's version includes in-frame clones alone and lacks a portion of them. The DNA gave D and trimming, while V, J and clone size come from that table. This sample has roughly 130,000 clones, with more than 70% found just once. Sequences were obtained from peripheral blood. V gene TRBV5-1 combines with J gene TRBJ1-2, with 11 bases lining up with TRBD1. The clonotype was recovered from a young woman who had recovered from COVID-19. CDR3 nucleotide sequence: TGCGCCAGCAGCCCCATGGGACAGGGGGGTGGCTACACCTTC. It codes for CASSPMGQGGGYTF. Looking up the rest from reference TRBV5-1 and TRBJ1-2 gives the full variable domain: KAGVTQTPRYLIKTRGQQVTLSCSPISGHRSVSWYQQTPGQGLQFLFEYFSETQRNKGNFPGRFSGRQFSNSRSEMNVSTLELGDSALYLCASSPMGQGGGYTFGSGTRLTVV.